Reported below is one T cell receptor beta chain. Its antigen remains unknown. The identical CDR3 is also encoded by other nucleotide sequences in the sample. Repertoires were generated with immunoSEQ multiplex PCR, while TCRdb's copy carries only in-frame clones and drops some. The table lists about 2.3 million clones, just over 90% of them singletons. This sample was taken from a study of shared clonotypes between healthy human individuals. V was trimmed by 1 base and J by 5 bases, leaving 10 bases between them. This CDR3 region has 14 residues. CDR1 and CDR2 from the germline V gene are SGHRS and YFSETQ. Every donor was a Caucasian adult from Nashville, Tennessee. Naive CD4+ cells were CD45RA-selected; the remaining cells were memory. General study findings and limits: It was the non-shared clonotypes that had lower generation probabilities than clonotypes shared by all four donors.

This sequence originates from a man aged 18 to 30 in good health. Some clones in this sample may be carry-over from other donors' samples. The chain joins TRBV5-1 to TRBJ1-5; D gene ambiguous. Input material: naive CD4+ T cells from PBMCs. The subset denotes: CD45RA+ positively selected. In nucleotides, the CDR3 is TGCGCCAGCAGCTTGTTAACCGGTGATCAGCCCCAGCATTTT. Protein sequence: CASSLLTGDQPQHF.